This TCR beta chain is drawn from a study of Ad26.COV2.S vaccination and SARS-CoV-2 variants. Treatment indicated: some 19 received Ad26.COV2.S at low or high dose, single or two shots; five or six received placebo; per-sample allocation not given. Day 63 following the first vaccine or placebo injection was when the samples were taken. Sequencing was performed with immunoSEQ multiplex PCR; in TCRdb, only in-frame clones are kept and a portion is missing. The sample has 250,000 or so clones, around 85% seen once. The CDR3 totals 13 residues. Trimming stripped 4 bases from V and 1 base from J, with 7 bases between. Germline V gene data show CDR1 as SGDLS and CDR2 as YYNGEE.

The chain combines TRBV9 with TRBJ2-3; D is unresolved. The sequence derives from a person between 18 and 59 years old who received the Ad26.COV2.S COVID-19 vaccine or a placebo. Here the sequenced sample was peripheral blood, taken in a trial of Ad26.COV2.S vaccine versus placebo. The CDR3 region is CASSLKGTDTQYF. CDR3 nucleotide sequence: TGTGCCAGCAGCCTCAAGGGCACAGATACGCAGTATTTT.